This T cell receptor (beta chain) was recovered during a study of T cell responses to AZD1222 COVID-19 vaccine. As concerns this clone: Antigen specificity is unknown.

The data were produced by immunoSEQ multiplex PCR, yet TCRdb's version contains in-frame clones alone and is incomplete. The table has some 90,000 clones, about 86% seen once. Study outcomes and limitations: After two AZD1222 doses, spike-specific TCR breadth and depth rose versus day 0. Baseline testing showed seropositivity in only a handful of AZD1222 recipients.

The CDR3 runs to 15 residues. The V end was cut by 7 bases, the J end by 7 bases, with 19 bases between. Germline assignment: CDR1 MNHEY and CDR2 SVGAGI. The chain carries TRBV6-5 and TRBJ2-2, with D possibly being TRBD1 or TRBD2 (6 bases each). This sequence originates from an adult in good health. The source material was peripheral blood, sampled on day 0 of AZD1222 vaccination. CDR3 in DNA: TGTGCCAGCAATCTTGGGGGGCTAGGAGGCGGGGAGCTGTTTTTT. Encoded protein: CASNLGGLGGGELFF.